This TCR beta chain is from a study of radiotherapy plus CTLA-4 blockade in lung cancer. The V gene end was trimmed by 4 bases and the J gene end by 5 bases; junction bases not matched to a gene: 5. Germline CDR1 SQVTM, CDR2 ANQGSEA. There are 14 residues in the CDR3. Clones were read by immunoSEQ multiplex PCR, and TCRdb kept only the in-frame ones, dropping some. The sample lists 70,000 to 90,000 clones, more than 60% occurring once. The origin of this receptor is a human donor with non-small cell lung cancer whose response to radiotherapy plus ipilimumab could not be evaluated. Some clones in this sample may be carry-over from other donors' samples. The sample was peripheral blood, taken from a patient treated with radiotherapy plus ipilimumab. This chain joins TRBV29-1 and TRBJ1-6, with 7 bases that match TRBD1. The CDR3 loop is CSVAEGQNNSPLHF. In DNA, the CDR3 is TGCAGCGTTGCGGAGGGACAGAATAATTCACCCCTCCACTTT.